Below, 16 T cell receptor beta chains from the same sample are listed, as sequenced in a study of regulatory T cells in long-lasting Graves disease. Relying on iRepertoire HTBI primers and Arm-PCR of CDR3 regions, the team built TCR beta libraries. TCRdb called the multiplex PCR reads again in MiXCR, with one record for every CDR3 protein. The data contain under 500,000 distinct CDR3 sequences, less than 25% of them seen just once; the ten biggest clones take up more than 20%. As for time point: persistent/refractory GD, antithyroid drugs over 5 years with positive TRAb. PBMCs were the source of the RNA used for TCR sequencing. Source: peripheral blood mononuclear cells (PBMCs), taken when the disease was refractory, from a patient treated with antithyroid drugs. Every receptor here comes from a female donor with Graves disease.

The V and J genes are TRBV6-1 and TRBJ1-5; D is unresolved. CDR3 size: 16 residues. V was trimmed by 2 bases and J by 2 bases, leaving 13 bases between them. CDR1 MNHNS and CDR2 SASEGT come from the germline V gene. CDR3 nucleotide sequence: TGTGCCAGCAGTGAATGGGGAGGGTATGGCAATCAGCCCCAGCATTTT. Translating it yields CASSEWGGYGNQPQHF.

This clonotype was recorded once. The rearrangement links TRBV28 to TRBJ1-5; D is possibly TRBD1 (5 bases). The germline V and J ends were trimmed by 5 bases and 1 base, with 15 bases remaining between them. Germline CDR1 and CDR2: MDHEN and SYDVKM. The CDR3 consists of 16 residues. For the CDR3, the DNA is TGTGCCAGCAGTAAGGACGGGGACGGGAGCAATCAGCCCCAGCATTTT. The encoded protein is CASSKDGDGSNQPQHF.

This clonotype was seen a handful of times. The chain joins TRBV20-1 to TRBJ1-1, with D tentatively TRBD1 (5 bases). Germline lookup yields CDR1 DFQATT and CDR2 SNEGSKA (reference sequence). The CDR3 runs to 11 residues. Trimming took 2 bases from V and 8 from J, leaving 9 bases between them. The CDR3 loop is CSARTGQEAFF. CDR3 nucleotides: TGCAGTGCTAGAACAGGTCAAGAAGCTTTCTTT.

This sequence joins TRBV7-3 and TRBJ2-3, with 10 bases identical to TRBD2. V shed 4 bases and J 1 base; nucleotides not matched to a gene: 2. Germline V lookup: CDR1 SGHTA, CDR2 FQGTGA. The CDR3 has 15 residues. The DNA for the CDR3 is TGTGCCAGCAGCTCCGGGACTAGCGGCACAGATACGCAGTATTTT. This gives the protein CASSSGTSGTDTQYF.

This clonotype was seen repeatedly, ten times or more. The chain recombines TRBV27 with TRBJ1-5; a possible D gene is TRBD1 (5 bases). The CDR3 has 14 amino acids. Germline V gives CDR1 MNHEY, CDR2 SMNVEV (reference sequence). The V and J ends lost 4 bases and 6 bases respectively, with 13 bases between them. CDR3 amino acids: CASSSRAKGQPQHF. Here the CDR3 DNA reads TGTGCCAGCAGTTCCAGGGCAAAGGGTCAGCCCCAGCATTTT.

This clonotype has only a few counts. The J gene is TRBJ1-5, the V gene TRBV20-1; D gene ambiguous. Germline V gene data show CDR1 as DFQATT and CDR2 as SNEGSKA (reference sequence). V shed 0 bases and J shed 1 base, with 4 bases lying between them. The CDR3 runs 13 residues. CDR3 bases: TGCAGTGCTAGAGAGGTGAGCAATCAGCCCCAGCATTTT. This translates into CSAREVSNQPQHF.

The chain has TRBV28 and TRBJ2-1; 11 bases map to TRBD2. The V gene end was trimmed by 6 bases and the J gene end by 8 bases; junction bases not matched to a gene: 6. The germline gives CDR1 MDHEN, CDR2 SYDVKM. The CDR3 extends over 14 amino acids. As DNA, the CDR3 is TGTGCCAGCAGCTCACTAGCGGGAGCCTATGAGCAGTTCTTC. Translating it yields CASSSLAGAYEQFF.

This chain links TRBV20-1 with TRBJ2-7, with TRBD1 matching 7 bases. The CDR3 spans 14 residues. V gave up 0 bases and J gave up 1 base; unmatched junction bases: 3. The germline CDR1 and CDR2 sequences are DFQATT and SNEGSKA (reference sequence). In DNA form, the CDR3 reads TGCAGTGCTAGAGATAGGGGACAGTCCTACGAGCAGTACTTC. Protein: CSARDRGQSYEQYF.

In its sample, this clonotype was seen many times. The CDR3 nucleotides are TGTGCCAGCAGCTTAGACGGGGGGACGGAGACCCAGTACTTC. Protein sequence: CASSLDGGTETQYF. This chain links TRBV11-2 with TRBJ2-5; 7 bases are a match to TRBD2. After removal of 0 bases from V and 5 bases from J, the junction contained 3 bases not matched to a gene. Germline assignment: CDR1 SGHAT and CDR2 FQNNGV. The CDR3 length is 14 residues.

The rearrangement links TRBV25-1 to TRBJ2-7; D call uncertain. V lost 4 bases, J lost 6 bases, and 16 bases lay in between. Germline CDR1 and CDR2: MGHDK and SYGVNS. CDR3 length: 14 residues. DNA for the CDR3: TGTGCCAGCAGTGGAGCCCGTAGTTTGAGCGAGCAGTACTTC. Translating it yields CASSGARSLSEQYF.

This clonotype was detected a few times. This chain joins TRBV6-2 or TRBV6-3 and TRBJ2-4; tentatively, D is TRBD1 (6 bases). In germline, CDR1 is MNHEY, CDR2 SVGEGT. This CDR3 spans 14 amino acids. The germline V and J ends were trimmed by 6 bases and 4 bases, with 13 bases remaining between them. As DNA, the CDR3 is TGTGCCAGCAGAGCCGGGACAACTAAAAACATTCAGTACTTC. Translated: CASRAGTTKNIQYF.

This clonotype came up a few times. The V call is TRBV7-9, the J call TRBJ2-5; D ambiguous. TRBJ2-1 matches the DNA end more closely, so the J call is doubtful. The CDR3 has 11 residues. Per germline, CDR1 SEHNR and CDR2 FQNEAQ (reference sequence). The CDR3 sequence: CASDGNNEQFF. The CDR3 DNA reads as TGTGCCAGCGACGGAAACAATGAGCAGTTCTTC.

This clonotype was observed a handful of times. Since the CDR3 does not end with the conserved phenylalanine or tryptophan, this likely comes from a read error. The chain carries TRBV7-2 and TRBJ2-5; TRBD1 aligns across 10 bases. Trimming cost V 5 bases and J 6 bases; bases outside gene matches: 9. Germline CDR1 reads SGHTA; CDR2 reads FQGNSA. This CDR3 spans 15 amino acids. The CDR3 DNA follows: TGTGCCAGCAGCCCAGCGGGACAGGGGTCAAAGACCCAGTACTCC. Its protein product is CASSPAGQGSKTQYS.

The table lists this clonotype with a few counts. The missing conserved phenylalanine or tryptophan at the end of this CDR3 makes a read error likely. The chain carries TRBV7-2 and TRBJ2-5; D uncertain. Germline V gene lookup returns CDR1 SGHTA and CDR2 FQGNSA. The CDR3 is 13 residues long. Trimming shortened V by 1 base and J by 1 base, and 4 bases separated the two germline ends. CDR3 region: CASSLVGQETQYS. CDR3 coding DNA: TGTGCCAGCAGCTTAGTCGGCCAAGAGACCCAGTACTCC.

The chain uses TRBV5-8 and TRBJ2-1; D gene unclear. The CDR3 contains 10 residues. V was trimmed by 7 bases and J by 6 bases, leaving 5 bases between them. In germline, CDR1 is SGHTS, CDR2 YDEGEE. CDR3 bases: TGTGCCAGCGGAATCAATGAGCAGTTCTTC. Amino acids: CASGINEQFF.

This clonotype was detected ten times or more. The V call is TRBV30, the J call TRBJ1-5; the D gene is possibly TRBD1 (5 bases). The germline V and J ends were trimmed by 2 bases and 4 bases, with 6 bases remaining between them. The length of the CDR3 is 12 residues. Per the germline V gene, CDR1 is GTSNPN and CDR2 is SVGIG (reference sequence). This chain's CDR3 is CAWSRGNQPQHF. DNA for the CDR3: TGTGCCTGGAGTCGGGGGAATCAGCCCCAGCATTTT.